This T cell receptor (beta chain) originates from a study of beta chain features in type 1 diabetes. Study in general: There were 107,917,701 sorted cells examined across all samples. Notes on the study in general: Type 1 diabetes patients had moderately but significantly shorter TCRB CDR3s in all four CD4+ subsets. Sequencing the cDNA could make cells with high TCR expression show up more than they should.

About this clone itself: The antigen remains undetermined.

Sorted populations all had greater than 95% purity. TCRB transcripts that were expressed got sequenced, as all of the isolated RNA had been reverse transcribed. Sequenced naive, central memory and regulatory T cell samples produced an average of about 3.57 million reads. The assay was immunoSEQ multiplex PCR, and TCRdb's table has in-frame clones only and misses some. The sample records about 270,000 clones, more than 13% being singletons. With 6 bases removed from V and 6 bases from J, the gap between germline ends came to 16 bases. This CDR3 comprises 14 residues. Germline V gene lookup returns CDR1 ENHRY and CDR2 SYGVKD.

This sequence joins TRBV10-3 and TRBJ2-3; D may be TRBD2 (6 bases). This TCR was sampled from a man aged 30 to 39 with type 1 diabetes. Sequenced: naive CD4+ T cells from blood. In DNA form, the CDR3 reads TGTGCCATCAGGACCGGGACTTTCCCTGATACGCAGTATTTT. Translating gives CAIRTGTFPDTQYF.